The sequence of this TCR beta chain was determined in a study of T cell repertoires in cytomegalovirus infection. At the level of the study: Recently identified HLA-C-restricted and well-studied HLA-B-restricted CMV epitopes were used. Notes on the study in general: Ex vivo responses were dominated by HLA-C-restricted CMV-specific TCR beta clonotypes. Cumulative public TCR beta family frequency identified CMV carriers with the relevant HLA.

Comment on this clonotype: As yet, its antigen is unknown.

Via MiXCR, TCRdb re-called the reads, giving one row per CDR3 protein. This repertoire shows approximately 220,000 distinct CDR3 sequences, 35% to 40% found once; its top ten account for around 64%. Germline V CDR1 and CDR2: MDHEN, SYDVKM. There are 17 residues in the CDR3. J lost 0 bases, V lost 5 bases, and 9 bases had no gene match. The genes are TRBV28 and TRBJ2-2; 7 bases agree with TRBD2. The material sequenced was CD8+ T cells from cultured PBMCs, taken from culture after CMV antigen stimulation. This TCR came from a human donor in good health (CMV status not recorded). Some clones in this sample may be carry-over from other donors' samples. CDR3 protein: CASSHYPSGTNTGELFF. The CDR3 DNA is TGTGCCAGCAGTCATTACCCTAGCGGAACGAACACCGGGGAGCTGTTTTTT.